Below, 15 T cell receptor beta chains from the same sample are listed, as sequenced in a study of blood T cell repertoires in COVID-19. TCRdb's copy holds only in-frame clones and misses some; the assay was immunoSEQ multiplex PCR. The sample carries roughly 230,000 clones, 80% to 85% recorded once. The sequencing sample was made of peripheral blood. Every receptor here comes from a man aged 50-59 years with active or convalescent COVID-19.

The rearrangement links TRBV19 to TRBJ1-6; D call uncertain. V gave up 6 bases and J gave up 8 bases, with 23 bases separating them. Germline V CDR1 and CDR2: LNHDA, SQIVND (reference sequence). The CDR3 loop spans 17 amino acids. CDR3 bases: TGTGCCAGTAGGTCGGGCTCCTCCTCGGGGTCTTATTCACCCCTCCACTTT. It specifies CASRSGSSSGSYSPLHF.

The rearrangement links TRBV3-1 (or the pseudogene TRBV3-2) to TRBJ2-4; 9 bases are a match to TRBD1. After removal of 0 bases from V and 1 base from J, the junction contained 7 bases not matched to a gene. The CDR3 spans 18 residues. Germline assignment: CDR1 LGHDT and CDR2 YNNKEL (reference sequence). In DNA, the CDR3 is TGTGCCAGCAGCCAAGAGGACAGGGGCTTCGTGGCCAAAAACATTCAGTACTTC. This translates into CASSQEDRGFVAKNIQYF.

This clone was detected ten times or more. This specimen includes other DNA sequences encoding the same CDR3. This chain uses TRBV11-3 with TRBJ2-1, with a tentative D call TRBD1 (6 bases). Trimming removed 3 bases at V and 5 bases at J, with 8 bases between. The CDR3 totals 13 residues. CDR1 is SGHNT, CDR2 YENEEA, per germline. As DNA, the CDR3 is TGTGCCAGCAGCTTGGGGGCCAACAATGAGCAGTTCTTC. Its translation is CASSLGANNEQFF.

The rearrangement links TRBV2 to TRBJ2-2; 7 nucleotides agree with TRBD1. The germline gives CDR1 SNHLY, CDR2 FYNNEI. Losses at the gene ends were 4 bases for V and 3 bases for J; bases not matched to a gene: 2. The CDR3 spans 14 residues. DNA for the CDR3: TGTGCCAGCAGTGTGGACAGGTACACCGGGGAGCTGTTTTTT. Translating it yields CASSVDRYTGELFF. Filled out from reference TRBV2 and TRBJ2-2, the complete variable domain reads EPEVTQTPSHQVTQMGQEVILRCVPISNHLYFYWYRQILGQKVEFLVSFYNNEISEKSEIFDDQFSVERPDGSNFTLKIRSTKLEDSAMYFCASSVDRYTGELFFGEGSRLTVL.

The chain's CDR3 is CASSLRPEGLRDSPLHF. Written as DNA, the CDR3 is TGCGCCAGCAGCTTGAGACCGGAGGGGTTAAGAGATTCACCCCTCCACTTT. The V and J genes are TRBV5-1 and TRBJ1-6, with D possibly TRBD1 on 5 matching bases. Trimming removed 1 base at V and 8 bases at J, with 19 bases between. The CDR3 runs to 17 residues. CDR1 is SGHRS and CDR2 is YFSETQ in the germline V gene.

The chain couples TRBV10-3 to TRBJ2-1; a weak D match, TRBD2 (5 bases). This CDR3 contains 14 residues. Germline values: CDR1 ENHRY, CDR2 SYGVKD. Trimming removed 3 bases from V and 7 bases from J, with 13 bases in between. The CDR3 DNA follows: TGTGCCATCAGTGATCGGGGTATCGTTAATGAGCAGTTCTTC. Protein sequence: CAISDRGIVNEQFF.

This clone was counted once. This chain connects TRBV30 to TRBJ1-5; 8 bases fit TRBD1. Germline loops: CDR1 GTSNPN, CDR2 SVGIG (reference sequence). V lost 3 bases, J lost 1 base, and 17 bases stayed unmatched. The CDR3 covers 19 residues. CDR3 DNA sequence: TGTGCCTGGAGCAGTATTAGGGCATCGACAGGGGAGAGCAATCAGCCCCAGCATTTT. Translated, it gives CAWSSIRASTGESNQPQHF.

Notes on this clone: This sample includes further DNA sequences coding for the same CDR3. The gene calls are TRBV7-2 and TRBJ1-2, with a tentative D call TRBD1 (5 bases). V lost 0 bases to trimming and J lost 2 bases, with 7 bases between them. Germline CDR1 reads SGHTA; CDR2 reads FQGNSA. CDR3 length: 14 residues. CDR3 region: CASSLAQGNYGYTF. The DNA of the CDR3 is TGTGCCAGCAGCTTAGCCCAGGGAAACTATGGCTACACCTTC.

This chain links TRBV10-2 with TRBJ1-5; weak D call: TRBD1 (5 bases). The V and J ends lost 6 bases and 7 bases respectively, with 16 bases between them. CDR1 and CDR2 (germline): WSHSY, SAAADI. CDR3 length: 14 amino acids. CDR3 loop: CASREDPGGQPQHF. CDR3 in DNA: TGCGCCAGCAGAGAGGACCCTGGGGGGCAGCCCCAGCATTTT.

This chain uses TRBV5-5 with TRBJ2-3; tentative D call: TRBD2 (7 bases). This CDR3 has 15 amino acids. In germline, CDR1 is SGHKS, CDR2 YYEKEE (reference sequence). V lost 4 bases to trimming and J lost 4 bases, with 16 bases between them. The CDR3 loop is CASSDGGRGADTQYF. CDR3 sequence (DNA): TGTGCCAGCAGCGACGGGGGGCGCGGGGCAGATACGCAGTATTTT.

V and J are TRBV4-2 and TRBJ1-1; 8 nucleotides align to TRBD1. The germline V gene encodes CDR1 LGHNA and CDR2 YNFKEQ. The trim removed 6 bases at V and 11 bases at J, leaving 11 bases unmatched. The CDR3 extends over 13 amino acids. CDR3 in DNA: TGTGCCAGCAGACGGGGACAGGACGTATCGGCTTTCTTT. Residues: CASRRGQDVSAFF.

V and J are TRBV7-2 and TRBJ1-1; the match to TRBD1 covers 11 bases. The CDR3 has 15 residues. The ends lost 5 bases at V and 3 bases at J; junction bases unmatched: 5. CDR1 is SGHTA and CDR2 is FQGNSA in the germline V gene. In DNA form, the CDR3 reads TGTGCCAGCAGCCCCAGGGACAGGGGGTACACTGAAGCTTTCTTT. Translated: CASSPRDRGYTEAFF.

The J gene is TRBJ2-2, the V gene TRBV5-8, with 8 bases matching TRBD1. CDR3 size: 15 residues. Germline assignment: CDR1 SGHTS and CDR2 YDEGEE. V lost 3 bases to trimming and J lost 5 bases; unmatched junction nucleotides: 6. CDR3 nucleotide sequence: TGTGCCAGCAGCTCCGTCAGGGGGCGGACCGGGGAGCTGTTTTTT. Protein sequence: CASSSVRGRTGELFF.

The gene calls are TRBV3-1 (or the pseudogene TRBV3-2) and TRBJ1-6; 7 nucleotides align to TRBD1. Germline CDR1 LGHDT, CDR2 YNNKEL (reference sequence). The CDR3 has 14 residues. The V segment lost 5 bases and the J segment 5 bases; nucleotides outside the gene matches: 3. The CDR3 reads CASSRGQHNSPLHF. The CDR3 region has the DNA TGTGCCAGCAGCAGGGGACAGCATAATTCACCCCTCCACTTT.

This clone was detected only once. The chain employs TRBV7-9 and TRBJ1-2; no definite D call. The CDR3 sequence is 15 residues long. CDR1 and CDR2 from the germline V gene are SEHNR and FQNEAQ (reference sequence). Trimming took 2 bases from V and 0 from J, leaving 10 bases between them. The CDR3 is CASSLTDTANYGYTF. The CDR3 DNA reads as TGTGCCAGCAGCTTAACCGACACTGCTAACTATGGCTACACCTTC.